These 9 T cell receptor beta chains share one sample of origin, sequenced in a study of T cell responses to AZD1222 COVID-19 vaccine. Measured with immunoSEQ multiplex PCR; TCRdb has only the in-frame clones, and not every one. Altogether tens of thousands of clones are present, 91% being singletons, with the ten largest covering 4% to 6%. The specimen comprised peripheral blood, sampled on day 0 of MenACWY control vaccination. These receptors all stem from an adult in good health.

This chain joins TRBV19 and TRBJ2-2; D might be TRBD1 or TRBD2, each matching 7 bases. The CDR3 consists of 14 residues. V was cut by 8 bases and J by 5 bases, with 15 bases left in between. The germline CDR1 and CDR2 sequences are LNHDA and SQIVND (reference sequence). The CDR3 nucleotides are TGTGCCAGTCTTTACAGGGGAGGGACCGGGGAGCTGTTTTTT. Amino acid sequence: CASLYRGGTGELFF.

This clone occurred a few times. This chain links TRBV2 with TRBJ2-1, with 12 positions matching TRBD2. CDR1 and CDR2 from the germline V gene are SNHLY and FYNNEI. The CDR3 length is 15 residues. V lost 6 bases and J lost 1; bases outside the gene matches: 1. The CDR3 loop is CASRLAGGSYNEQFF. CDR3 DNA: TGTGCCAGCAGACTAGCGGGAGGTTCCTACAATGAGCAGTTCTTC.

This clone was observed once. The CDR3 sequence is CSVGTAINYGYTF. In DNA form, the CDR3 reads TGCAGCGTTGGGACAGCGATTAACTATGGCTACACCTTC. This chain connects TRBV29-1 to TRBJ1-2; a possible D gene is TRBD1 (6 bases). V was shortened by 4 bases and J by 1 base, with 10 bases between the two germline ends. From germline, CDR1 is SQVTM and CDR2 ANQGSEA. This CDR3 region has 13 residues.

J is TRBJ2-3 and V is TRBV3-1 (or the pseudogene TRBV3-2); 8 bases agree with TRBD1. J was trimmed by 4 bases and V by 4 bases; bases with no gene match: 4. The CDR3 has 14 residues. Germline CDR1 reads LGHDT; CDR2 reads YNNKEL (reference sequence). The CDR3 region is CASSRDRRPDTQYF. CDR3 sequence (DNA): TGTGCCAGCAGCCGGGACAGGCGGCCAGATACGCAGTATTTT.

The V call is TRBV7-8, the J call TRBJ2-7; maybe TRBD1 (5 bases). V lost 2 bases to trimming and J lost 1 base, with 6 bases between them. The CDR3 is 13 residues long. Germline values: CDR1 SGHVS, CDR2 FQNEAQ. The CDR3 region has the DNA TGTGCCAGCAGCTTAAGGACATCCTACGAGCAGTACTTC. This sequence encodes CASSLRTSYEQYF.

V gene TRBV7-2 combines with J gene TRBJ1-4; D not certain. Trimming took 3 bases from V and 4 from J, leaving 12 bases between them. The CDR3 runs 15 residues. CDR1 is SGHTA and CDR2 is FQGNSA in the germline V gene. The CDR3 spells CASSLSRGDNEKLFF. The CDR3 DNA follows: TGTGCCAGCAGCTTGTCGCGGGGAGATAATGAAAAACTGTTTTTT.

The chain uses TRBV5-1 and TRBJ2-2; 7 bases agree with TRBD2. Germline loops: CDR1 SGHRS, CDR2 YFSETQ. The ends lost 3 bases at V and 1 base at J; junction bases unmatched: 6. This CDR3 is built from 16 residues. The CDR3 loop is CASSSPGLQNTGELFF. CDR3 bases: TGCGCCAGCAGCTCACCGGGACTACAGAACACCGGGGAGCTGTTTTTT.

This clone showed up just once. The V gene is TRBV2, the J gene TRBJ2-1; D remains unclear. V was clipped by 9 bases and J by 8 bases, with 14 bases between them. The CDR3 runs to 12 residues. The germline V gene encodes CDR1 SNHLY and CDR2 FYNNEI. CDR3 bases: TGTGCCAGTGGACCCTCAGGCCATGAGCAGTTCTTC. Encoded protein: CASGPSGHEQFF.

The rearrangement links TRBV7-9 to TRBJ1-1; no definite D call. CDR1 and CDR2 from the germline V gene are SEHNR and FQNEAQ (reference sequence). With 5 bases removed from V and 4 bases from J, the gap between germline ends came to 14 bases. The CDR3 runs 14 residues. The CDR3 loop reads CASSVRPLPTEAFF. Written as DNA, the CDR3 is TGTGCCAGCAGCGTCAGGCCGCTCCCCACTGAAGCTTTCTTT.